This T cell receptor (beta chain) emerged from a study of shared clonotypes between healthy human individuals. Study summary: The donors, two women and three men, were aged 18 to 49.

Comments on this clone: This sample also contains other DNA sequences that code for the same CDR3.

Germline values: CDR1 SGHRS, CDR2 YFSETQ. CDR3 length equals 14 residues. Trimming stripped 0 bases from V and 3 bases from J, with 8 bases between. The study ran the assay at deep level. Several immunoSEQ 96-well plates shared each subset's DNA, each plate a replicate. TCRdb's copy holds only in-frame clones and misses some; the assay was immunoSEQ multiplex PCR. The sample includes millions of clones, more than 80% of them seen just once. Specimen: naive CD4+ T cells from PBMCs. The subset was: CD45RA+ positively selected. This clonotype originated in a man younger than 30 in good health. Some clones in this sample may be carry-over from other donors' samples. The chain couples TRBV5-1 to TRBJ2-3, with a tentative D call TRBD1 (6 bases). This CDR3 is CASSLEQGTDTQYF. CDR3 in DNA: TGCGCCAGCAGCTTGGAACAGGGTACAGATACGCAGTATTTT.